This TCR beta chain appears in the sequencing data of a study of OX40 agonist ivuxolimab in advanced cancers. Across the study: Patients enrolled in dose escalation were diagnosed with hepatocellular carcinoma, melanoma, renal cell or head and neck cancer. There were three patients with partial responses, one having hepatocellular carcinoma and two cutaneous melanoma. Broader study findings: In CD8+ T cells, expanded clones were on average more numerous than in CD4+. In the 0.1 to 3.0 mg/kg range, CD4+ and CD8+ blood T cells had expanded clonally by week 6.

Details on this clone: The antigen remains unidentified.

CDR3 length equals 14 residues. V lost 5 bases and J lost 0; bases outside the gene matches: 5. Germline loops: CDR1 SGHRS, CDR2 YFSETQ. The protocol was immunoSEQ multiplex PCR, while the TCRdb copy is restricted to in-frame clones and leaves out a portion. Of under 20,000 clones listed, roughly 73% were seen once; the top ten hold roughly a fifth. The receptor was isolated from an adult with an advanced solid tumor such as melanoma, head and neck, liver or kidney cancer. This rearrangement joins TRBV5-1 to TRBJ2-7, with 7 bases that match TRBD2. This sample comprised CD4+ or CD8+ T cells sorted from blood, obtained in a trial of the OX40 agonist ivuxolimab. The CDR3 here is CASSFSGLSYEQYF. The CDR3 DNA is TGCGCCAGCAGTTTTAGCGGGCTCTCCTACGAGCAGTACTTC.